These 30 T cell receptor beta chains were sequenced from one sample in a study of cytomegalovirus exposure and HLA in healthy donors. Libraries were prepared by immunoSEQ multiplex PCR; TCRdb keeps only in-frame clonotypes and omits some of them. The sample contains around 300,000 clones, about nine tenths of which appear only once. The sample was PBMCs. The receptors were gathered from a woman aged 25 to 39 in good health and CMV-seropositive.

The chain is built from TRBV11-2 and TRBJ2-1; 7 bases map to TRBD2. Germline assignment: CDR1 SGHAT and CDR2 FQNNGV. V trimming: 1 base; J trimming: 1 base; junction bases outside the gene matches: 1. The CDR3 spans 15 residues. CDR3 coding DNA: TGTGCCAGCAGCTTAGGCGGGAGTTCCTACAATGAGCAGTTCTTC. It yields the protein CASSLGGSSYNEQFF.

The genes are TRBV7-9 and TRBJ1-2; 8 bases map to TRBD1. V was clipped by 1 base and J by 3 bases; unmatched bases: 4. This CDR3 has 15 amino acids. Per the germline V gene, CDR1 is SEHNR and CDR2 is FQNEAQ (reference sequence). CDR3 in amino acids: CASSLEPGGYYGYTF. CDR3 nucleotide sequence: TGTGCCAGCAGCTTAGAGCCAGGGGGCTACTATGGCTACACCTTC.

This chain joins TRBV2 and TRBJ1-2; D unresolved. The germline V and J ends were trimmed by 3 bases and 4 bases, with 9 bases remaining between them. The germline V gene encodes CDR1 SNHLY and CDR2 FYNNEI. The CDR3 is made up of 13 amino acids. CDR3: CASSDQAIYGYTF. The CDR3 nucleotides are TGTGCCAGCAGTGACCAGGCCATCTATGGCTACACCTTC.

The sample holds a few counts of this clone. The chain uses TRBV27 and TRBJ2-7; the match to TRBD1 covers 10 bases. CDR1 and CDR2 from the germline V gene are MNHEY and SMNVEV (reference sequence). The CDR3 spans 14 residues. V gave up 4 bases and J gave up 4 bases; unmatched junction bases: 4. In DNA, the CDR3 is TGTGCCAGCAGTTGGGACAGGGGCAGATACGAGCAGTACTTC. Its translation is CASSWDRGRYEQYF.

CDR3 amino acids: CASSLGVASDTQYF. The DNA for the CDR3 is TGTGCCAGCAGCTTAGGCGTAGCATCTGATACGCAGTATTTT. The rearrangement uses TRBV13 and TRBJ2-3, with D unclear. The CDR3 is 14 amino acids. V was clipped by 0 bases and J by 6 bases, with 10 bases between them. Germline CDR1 PRHDT, CDR2 FYEKMQ (reference sequence).

The chain links TRBV27 to TRBJ1-5; D is uncertain. In germline, CDR1 is MNHEY, CDR2 SMNVEV (reference sequence). V lost 2 bases to trimming and J lost 2 bases, with 13 bases between them. The CDR3 totals 16 residues. DNA of the CDR3: TGTGCCAGCAGTTTAAGTTTTAGAATTGGCAATCAGCCCCAGCATTTT. Translating it yields CASSLSFRIGNQPQHF.

This clone appeared a few times. The V call is TRBV28, the J call TRBJ2-1, with D perhaps being TRBD1 or TRBD2 (6 bases each). There are 15 residues in the CDR3. Germline CDR1 MDHEN, CDR2 SYDVKM. The germline V and J ends were trimmed by 3 bases and 6 bases, with 15 bases remaining between them. The CDR3 nucleotides read TGTGCCAGCAGTTTGGGCGGGACATCTCTCAATGAGCAGTTCTTC. As protein: CASSLGGTSLNEQFF. Filled out from reference TRBV28 and TRBJ2-1, the complete variable domain reads DVKVTQSSRYLVKRTGEKVFLECVQDMDHENMFWYRQDPGLGLRLIYFSYDVKMKEKGDIPEGYSVSREKKERFSLILESASTNQTSMYLCASSLGGTSLNEQFFGPGTRLTVL.

V is TRBV27 and J is TRBJ1-6, with a possible D match to TRBD1 (5 bases). Germline V lookup: CDR1 MNHEY, CDR2 SMNVEV (reference sequence). V was trimmed by 4 bases and J by 6 bases, leaving 13 bases between them. The CDR3 has 15 residues. The CDR3 region has the DNA TGTGCCAGCAGTTACGGAGGGGCCTCTAATTCACCCCTCCACTTT. Residues: CASSYGGASNSPLHF.

The V gene is TRBV7-3, the J gene TRBJ2-7, with a weak D call TRBD2 (6 bases). This CDR3 region has 14 residues. V gave up 5 bases and J gave up 1 base, with 12 bases separating them. Germline values: CDR1 SGHTA, CDR2 FQGTGA. The CDR3 DNA sequence: TGTGCCAGCAGCCCCGCGGCGGGGTCCTACGAGCAGTACTTC. It translates to CASSPAAGSYEQYF. Supplemented by reference TRBV7-3 and TRBJ2-7, the full variable domain reads GAGVSQTPSNKVTEKGKYVELRCDPISGHTALYWYRQSLGQGPEFLIYFQGTGAADDSGLPNDRFFAVRPEGSVSTLKIQRTERGDSAVYLCASSPAAGSYEQYFGPGTRLTVT.

The J gene is TRBJ1-4, the V gene TRBV5-1; D is perhaps TRBD1 (6 bases). In germline, CDR1 is SGHRS, CDR2 YFSETQ. Trimming shortened V by 4 bases and J by 5 bases, and 18 bases separated the two germline ends. CDR3 length: 16 amino acids. The CDR3 is CASSLGHRGANEKLFF. CDR3 nucleotides: TGCGCCAGCAGCCTGGGACACCGGGGGGCAAATGAAAAACTGTTTTTT.

The V and J genes are TRBV29-1 and TRBJ1-5; 9 positions match TRBD1. Germline V CDR1 and CDR2: SQVTM, ANQGSEA. The CDR3 length is 14 residues. J was trimmed by 4 bases and V by 5 bases; bases with no gene match: 6. Here the CDR3 DNA reads TGCAGCGTTTCGGGACAGGGTACGAATCAGCCCCAGCATTTT. It is translated as CSVSGQGTNQPQHF.

This clone was picked up a small number of times. The J gene is TRBJ1-5, the V gene TRBV19, with TRBD1 matching 7 bases. Looked up from germline, CDR1 is LNHDA and CDR2 is SQIVND (reference sequence). This CDR3 region has 15 residues. Trimming cost V 6 bases and J 2 bases; bases outside gene matches: 7. The CDR3, as DNA: TGTGCCAGTAGCACGACAGGGATGGGCAATCAGCCCCAGCATTTT. Translated: CASSTTGMGNQPQHF.

The chain is built from TRBV7-3 and TRBJ2-3; 11 bases are shared with TRBD2. V was clipped by 4 bases and J by 2 bases; unmatched bases: 11. CDR3 length: 18 amino acids. From germline, CDR1 is SGHTA and CDR2 FQGTGA. Here the CDR3 reads CASSYTSGGSRITDTQYF. The CDR3 bases are TGTGCCAGCAGCTATACTAGCGGGGGATCCCGAATCACAGATACGCAGTATTTT.

This clone is a singleton in its sample. The chain is built from TRBV27 and TRBJ1-4; 8 bases are a match to TRBD1. V lost 2 bases to trimming and J lost 7 bases; unmatched junction nucleotides: 9. This CDR3 comprises 16 residues. CDR1 MNHEY and CDR2 SMNVEV come from the germline V gene (reference sequence). The CDR3 DNA reads as TGTGCCAGCAGTTTAGCCTTCCGACAGGGGAGTGAAAAACTGTTTTTT. It yields the protein CASSLAFRQGSEKLFF.

The chain employs TRBV7-2 and TRBJ2-1, with D uncertain. The CDR3 runs 15 residues. In germline, CDR1 is SGHTA, CDR2 FQGNSA. V lost 4 bases and J 2 bases, leaving 12 bases between the germline ends. CDR3 bases: TGTGCCAGCAGCTCCCACTTAGTGCCCTACAATGAGCAGTTCTTC. Protein sequence: CASSSHLVPYNEQFF.

CDR3 sequence (DNA): TGTGCCAGCAGCAGGAGTGGAAGCAACGAGCAGTACTTC. Protein: CASSRSGSNEQYF. The chain couples TRBV11-3 to TRBJ2-7; D is unclear. The ends were cut back, 5 bases at V and 5 bases at J, with 13 bases in the middle. The germline V gene encodes CDR1 SGHNT and CDR2 YENEEA. The CDR3 covers 13 residues.

The rearrangement uses TRBV15 and TRBJ2-3; D not resolved. The V and J ends lost 0 bases and 10 bases respectively, with 14 bases between them. CDR1 and CDR2 (germline): LNHNV, YYDKDF (reference sequence). The CDR3 runs 14 residues. CDR3 loop: CATSRDGAQDPQYF. The CDR3 region has the DNA TGTGCCACCAGCAGAGATGGAGCCCAGGACCCGCAGTATTTT.

J is TRBJ1-4 and V is TRBV5-1; 8 bases align to TRBD1. V shed 0 bases, J shed 3 bases, and the junction held 1 base outside the gene matches. The CDR3 is made up of 15 amino acids. CDR1 SGHRS and CDR2 YFSETQ come from the germline V gene. The CDR3, as DNA: TGCGCCAGCAGCTTGGAGGGACAGGCTAATGAAAAACTGTTTTTT. Amino acid sequence: CASSLEGQANEKLFF.

The V and J genes are TRBV5-1 and TRBJ2-2; perhaps TRBD2 as D (6 bases). CDR3 length: 14 amino acids. The germline V and J ends were trimmed by 3 bases and 4 bases, with 10 bases remaining between them. Looked up from germline, CDR1 is SGHRS and CDR2 is YFSETQ. This chain's CDR3 is CASSSDGGTGELFF. As DNA, the CDR3 is TGCGCCAGCAGCTCCGACGGGGGCACCGGGGAGCTGTTTTTT.

The chain is built from TRBV5-1 and TRBJ1-1; D call uncertain. V lost 7 bases and J 6 bases, leaving 22 bases between the germline ends. Germline loops: CDR1 SGHRS, CDR2 YFSETQ. The CDR3 is made up of 15 amino acids. For the CDR3, the DNA is TGCGCCAGCCGTGACGAAAGGGTGTCAGACCCTGAAGCTTTCTTT. It codes for CASRDERVSDPEAFF.

The chain links TRBV6-4 to TRBJ2-3, with a possible D match to TRBD2 (7 bases). V gave up 2 bases and J gave up 0 bases, with 9 bases separating them. This CDR3 comprises 15 residues. In germline, CDR1 is MRHNA, CDR2 SNTAGT. DNA of the CDR3: TGTGCCAGCAGTGACGGGGGGGCTAGCACAGATACGCAGTATTTT. It translates to CASSDGGASTDTQYF.

V usage is TRBV7-6 and J usage is TRBJ2-7; D ambiguous. The length of the CDR3 is 16 residues. CDR1 and CDR2 from the germline V gene are SGHVS and FNYEAQ. Trimming took 1 base from V and 0 from J, leaving 13 bases between them. DNA of the CDR3: TGTGCCAGCAGCTTAGAGAAACAGACTCCCTCCTACGAGCAGTACTTC. Translated: CASSLEKQTPSYEQYF.

The chain couples TRBV9 to TRBJ2-5; D not certain. Germline CDR1 and CDR2: SGDLS and YYNGEE. Deletions cut 0 bases from V and 2 bases from J, with 8 bases between. The CDR3 is 14 residues long. The CDR3 nucleotides read TGTGCCAGCAGCGTAGGATCGCGGCAAGAGACCCAGTACTTC. Protein product: CASSVGSRQETQYF.

The CDR3 nucleotides are TGCGCCAGCAGCCCCAATAGCGGGGGGGTTGAGACCCAGTACTTC. As protein: CASSPNSGGVETQYF. V and J are TRBV4-1 and TRBJ2-5; 11 positions match TRBD2. The germline CDR1 and CDR2 sequences are MGHRA and YSYEKL. There are 15 residues in the CDR3. V lost 4 bases, J lost 5 bases, and 6 bases stayed unmatched.

The sample holds a few counts of this clone. This chain uses TRBV30 with TRBJ1-5; D not certain. The V and J ends lost 5 bases and 1 base respectively, with 9 bases between them. The CDR3 is 13 residues long. The germline V gene encodes CDR1 GTSNPN and CDR2 SVGIG (reference sequence). CDR3 amino acids: CAWAGGSNQPQHF. The CDR3 DNA reads as TGTGCCTGGGCAGGCGGGAGCAATCAGCCCCAGCATTTT.

This chain connects TRBV27 to TRBJ2-1, with 7 bases identical to TRBD1. The germline gives CDR1 MNHEY, CDR2 SMNVEV (reference sequence). The junction had 17 bases not matched to a gene; V was cut back by 3 bases and J by 6 bases. The CDR3 is made up of 18 amino acids. DNA of the CDR3: TGTGCCAGCAGTTTCCCCCCGTTGCTGGGACAGAGGATCAATGAGCAGTTCTTC. Translation gives CASSFPPLLGQRINEQFF.

This rearrangement joins TRBV7-2 to TRBJ2-3; D gene uncertain. Trimming removed 4 bases at V and 6 bases at J, with 14 bases between. Looked up from germline, CDR1 is SGHTA and CDR2 is FQGNSA. The CDR3 covers 14 residues. The CDR3 sequence: CASSSRSTGDTQYF. CDR3 DNA sequence: TGTGCCAGCAGCTCCCGGAGTACCGGTGATACGCAGTATTTT. The whole variable domain, remainder taken from reference TRBV7-2 and TRBJ2-3, is GAGVSQSPSNKVTEKGKDVELRCDPISGHTALYWYRQSLGQGLEFLIYFQGNSAPDKSGLPSDRFSAERTGGSVSTLTIQRTQQEDSAVYLCASSSRSTGDTQYFGPGTRLTVL.

The rearrangement uses TRBV30 and TRBJ1-3, with a possible D match to TRBD1 (5 bases). Germline V gives CDR1 GTSNPN, CDR2 SVGIG (reference sequence). Trimming pared 4 bases from V and 0 bases from J, leaving 13 bases between. CDR3 length: 15 residues. The CDR3 nucleotides read TGTGCCTGGACCTCAGGGCTTTTCTCTGGAAACACCATATATTTT. It specifies CAWTSGLFSGNTIYF.

This chain uses TRBV7-6 with TRBJ1-5; D ambiguous. Trimming pared 5 bases from V and 8 bases from J, leaving 16 bases between. The CDR3 has 14 residues. Germline V gives CDR1 SGHVS, CDR2 FNYEAQ. CDR3 region: CASSLTPRVEPQHF. CDR3 sequence (DNA): TGTGCCAGCAGCCTGACACCGAGGGTAGAGCCCCAGCATTTT.

This rearrangement joins TRBV5-6 to TRBJ2-3; TRBD1 matches at 7 bases. CDR1 SGHDT and CDR2 YYEEEE come from the germline V gene. The J segment lost 2 bases and the V segment lost 2 bases, leaving 2 bases of the junction unmatched. The CDR3 contains 14 residues. The CDR3 nucleotides read TGTGCCAGCAGCTTAGGGACAGCCACAGATACGCAGTATTTT. Protein: CASSLGTATDTQYF.